This TCR beta chain is from a study of cytomegalovirus exposure and HLA in healthy donors. Notes on the study in general: Evidence from a later analysis indicated that most CMV-associated TCR beta chains looked HLA-restricted. Presence/absence results assume similar sequencing depth per donor, which may not hold. Altogether, 150 to 200 TCR beta chains were recorded as cytomegalovirus-associated.

The primer mix had 60 Vbeta and 13 Jbeta primers. Assay: immunoSEQ multiplex PCR; the TCRdb copy retains only in-frame clones and omits some. The sample records roughly 90,000 clones, roughly 72% being singletons. With 3 bases removed from V and 8 bases from J, the gap between germline ends came to 16 bases. This CDR3 has 15 residues. The germline gives CDR1 LNHDA, CDR2 SQIVND (reference sequence). This clone has just a few counts. Its matching antigen is unknown. This sequence originates from a man aged 25-45 years in good health and CMV-seropositive. This sequence joins TRBV19 and TRBJ1-4, with D uncertain. Sequenced sample: PBMCs. Here the CDR3 DNA reads TGTGCCAGTAGTATGCTGCGTGGTCCGGAGGAAAAACTGTTTTTT. It specifies CASSMLRGPEEKLFF.